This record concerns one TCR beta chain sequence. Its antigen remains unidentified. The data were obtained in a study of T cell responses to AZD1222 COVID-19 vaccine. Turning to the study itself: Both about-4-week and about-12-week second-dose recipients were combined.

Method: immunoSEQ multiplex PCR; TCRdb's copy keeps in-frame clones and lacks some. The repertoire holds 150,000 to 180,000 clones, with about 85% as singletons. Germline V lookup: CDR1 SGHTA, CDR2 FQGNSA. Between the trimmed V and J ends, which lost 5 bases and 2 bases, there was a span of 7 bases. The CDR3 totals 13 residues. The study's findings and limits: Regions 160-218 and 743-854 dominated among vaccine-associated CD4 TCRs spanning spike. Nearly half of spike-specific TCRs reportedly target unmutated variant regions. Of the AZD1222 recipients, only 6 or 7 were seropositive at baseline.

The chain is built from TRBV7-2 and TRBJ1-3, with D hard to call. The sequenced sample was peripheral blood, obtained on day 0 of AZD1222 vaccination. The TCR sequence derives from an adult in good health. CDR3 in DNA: TGTGCCAGCAGCGGGGAGCCTGGAAACACCATATATTTT. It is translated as CASSGEPGNTIYF.